These 13 T cell receptor beta chains were all obtained from the same sample, sequenced in a study of OX40 agonist ivuxolimab in advanced cancers. Library preparation employed the immunoSEQ multiplex PCR assay. TCRdb limited this immuneACCESS table to in-frame rearrangements with V and J called. A share of clones is missing; checked studies link under half to unresolved V genes, and the rest is unexplained. The sample profile shows tens of thousands of clones; around four fifths of them were found once. The ten largest clones represent 0.95% to 1.2% of the sample. Sample: CD4+ or CD8+ T cells sorted from blood, taken in a trial of the OX40 agonist ivuxolimab. The source of these receptors is an adult with an advanced solid tumor such as melanoma, head and neck, liver or kidney cancer.

The rearrangement links TRBV2 to TRBJ1-1, with 7 nucleotides matching TRBD1. Germline CDR1 is SNHLY and CDR2 is FYNNEI. V shed 2 bases and J 4 bases; nucleotides not matched to a gene: 10. The CDR3 totals 16 residues. The chain's CDR3 is CASSEISNRGVTEAFF. Here the CDR3 DNA reads TGTGCCAGCAGTGAAATTTCGAACAGGGGTGTCACTGAAGCTTTCTTT.

CDR3 residues: CASSHLRTAGNTIYF. For the CDR3, the DNA is TGCGCCAGCAGCCACCTCCGGACTGCTGGAAACACCATATATTTT. The rearrangement joins TRBV4-1 to TRBJ1-3; D remains ambiguous. V shed 3 bases and J shed 2 bases, with 11 bases lying between them. Germline-derived CDR1 and CDR2 are MGHRA and YSYEKL. The length of the CDR3 is 15 residues.

The chain is built from TRBV5-1 and TRBJ2-5, with 10 bases that match TRBD1. The J segment lost 1 base and the V segment lost 0 bases, leaving 9 bases of the junction unmatched. CDR1 and CDR2 from the germline V gene are SGHRS and YFSETQ. The CDR3 covers 18 residues. The CDR3 region is CASSLDPPTGGSQETQYF. As DNA, the CDR3 is TGCGCCAGCAGCTTGGATCCCCCGACAGGGGGCTCCCAAGAGACCCAGTACTTC.

This clone was found a few times. No DNA is shown, since the ends of the CDR3 on it are uncertain; the CDR3 is the one TCRdb lists. The CDR3 here is CASSFWQWYV. The chain carries TRBV5-5 and TRBJ2-7; the table names TRBD1, a call not compared with the DNA. 10 amino acids form the CDR3, both terminal residues included. Germline V gene lookup returns CDR1 SGHKS and CDR2 YYEKEE (reference sequence).

The chain joins TRBV4-3 to TRBJ1-6; D not certain. Trimming took off 1 base at V and 10 bases at J, with 14 bases between the two ends. CDR1 is LGHNA, CDR2 YSLEER, per germline. The CDR3 sequence is 15 residues long. The CDR3 region is CASSQGASKSSPLHF. The CDR3 DNA follows: TGCGCCAGCAGCCAAGGGGCCAGCAAAAGCTCACCCCTCCACTTT.

The V call is TRBV6-5, the J call TRBJ1-5, with D uncertain. The length of the CDR3 is 12 residues. The V gene lost 7 bases and the J gene lost 7 bases, with 11 bases spanning the gap. Per the germline V gene, CDR1 is MNHEY and CDR2 is SVGAGI. As DNA, the CDR3 is TGTGCCAGCACCTCCTGGGAACAGCCCCAGCATTTT. This gives the protein CASTSWEQPQHF.

The V and J genes are TRBV18 and TRBJ2-3; 7 bases line up with TRBD2. This CDR3 has 14 amino acids. V trimming: 5 bases; J trimming: 2 bases; junction bases outside the gene matches: 4. Germline loops: CDR1 KGHSH, CDR2 LQKENI. Here the CDR3 reads CASSGREYTDTQYF. CDR3 nucleotide sequence: TGTGCCAGCTCAGGGAGGGAGTACACAGATACGCAGTATTTT.

The genes are TRBV25-1 and TRBJ1-1; the match to TRBD1 covers 8 bases. Germline CDR1 MGHDK, CDR2 SYGVNS. CDR3 length: 12 amino acids. V lost 4 bases and J lost 8; bases outside the gene matches: 3. The CDR3 DNA follows: TGTGCCAGCAGTGGGACAGGGTTGGAAGCTTTCTTT. Translating gives CASSGTGLEAFF.

V and J are TRBV28 and TRBJ1-6; possible D gene TRBD1, 5 bases. Germline V gene lookup returns CDR1 MDHEN and CDR2 SYDVKM. The CDR3 is made up of 15 amino acids. Trimming pared 10 bases from V and 5 bases from J, leaving 18 bases between. CDR3 region: CAIQTPGRNNSPLHF. The CDR3 DNA sequence: TGTGCCATCCAAACTCCGGGACGTAATAATTCACCCCTCCACTTT. The full variable domain, its missing parts supplied by reference TRBV28 and TRBJ1-6, is DVKVTQSSRYLVKRTGEKVFLECVQDMDHENMFWYRQDPGLGLRLIYFSYDVKMKEKGDIPEGYSVSREKKERFSLILESASTNQTSMYLCAIQTPGRNNSPLHFGNGTRLTVT.

This clone was seen a few times. The J gene is TRBJ2-5, the V gene TRBV7-2, with D possibly TRBD1 on 5 matching bases. The CDR3 runs to 13 residues. Per germline, CDR1 SGHTA and CDR2 FQGNSA. Trimming shortened V by 7 bases and J by 3 bases, and 12 bases separated the two germline ends. This chain's CDR3 is CASTHGAEETQYF. The CDR3 DNA sequence: TGTGCCAGCACCCATGGGGCTGAAGAGACCCAGTACTTC. Full variable domain (rest looked up from reference TRBV7-2 and TRBJ2-5): GAGVSQSPSNKVTEKGKDVELRCDPISGHTALYWYRQSLGQGLEFLIYFQGNSAPDKSGLPSDRFSAERTGGSVSTLTIQRTQQEDSAVYLCASTHGAEETQYFGPGTRLLVL.

The rearrangement links TRBV5-8 to TRBJ2-7; D is unclear. Germline V lookup: CDR1 SGHTS, CDR2 YDEGEE. The CDR3 consists of 15 residues. V was pared by 1 base and J by 0 bases, with 11 bases between. CDR3 DNA: TGTGCCAGCAGCTTGCAAGGGTGGAACTCCTACGAGCAGTACTTC. It yields the protein CASSLQGWNSYEQYF.

In its sample, this clone was seen a few times. In the same sample, other DNA sequences code for this CDR3. The chain couples TRBV11-2 to TRBJ1-1; D gene uncertain. Trimming cost V 1 base and J 1 base, with 7 bases left between them. The germline gives CDR1 SGHAT, CDR2 FQNNGV. This CDR3 is built from 14 residues. CDR3 in amino acids: CASSLVGGNTEAFF. CDR3 nucleotides: TGTGCCAGCAGCTTAGTGGGCGGGAACACTGAAGCTTTCTTT.

The V call is TRBV7-2, the J call TRBJ2-3; D is perhaps TRBD1 (6 bases). CDR1 is SGHTA, CDR2 FQGNSA, per germline. This CDR3 spans 15 amino acids. Trimming took off 6 bases at V and 6 bases at J, with 19 bases between the two ends. CDR3 protein: CASSSRLQGTDTQYF. CDR3 nucleotide sequence: TGTGCCAGCAGTTCACGTTTACAGGGAACCGATACGCAGTATTTT.